This entry lists 31 T cell receptor beta chains sequenced from one sample in a study of tumor and adjacent non-tumor tissue in lung cancer. TCRbeta libraries were built with three rounds of nested PCR, modified from ARM-PCR. TCRdb called the multiplex PCR reads again in MiXCR, with one record for every CDR3 protein. This sample has around 210,000 distinct CDR3 sequences, with around 71% found just once. No cell sorting was done before RNA was extracted from the tissue. Specimen: lung tumor tissue. These receptors originate from a man aged 55 to 70 with non-small cell lung cancer.

Points on this clonotype: Relative to the germline gene, one junction end is altered; a read error may explain this. The CDR3 coding sequence is TGCAGAGCTAGAGATGCGGGGCTTAGCACAGATACTCAGTATTTT. Translated, it gives CRARDAGLSTDTQYF. V gene TRBV20-1 combines with J gene TRBJ2-3; possibly TRBD2 for D (6 bases). The CDR3 totals 15 residues. Germline-derived CDR1 and CDR2 are DFQATT and SNEGSKA (reference sequence).

In its sample, this clonotype was seen once. The chain combines TRBV6-4 with TRBJ2-3; D remains ambiguous. This CDR3 region has 13 residues. With 9 bases removed from V and 0 bases from J, the gap between germline ends came to 10 bases. In germline, CDR1 is MRHNA, CDR2 SNTAGT. CDR3 region: CASSNSSTDTQYF. The CDR3 DNA reads as TGTGCCAGTAGTAACTCCAGCACAGATACGCAGTATTTT.

In the case of this clonotype: Given the absence of the conserved phenylalanine or tryptophan at the CDR3 end, a read error is likely. The J gene is TRBJ2-6, the V gene TRBV11-2, with D hard to call. The CDR3 runs to 14 residues. Germline V gives CDR1 SGHAT, CDR2 FQNNGV. For the CDR3, the DNA is TGTGTCGGCAGTCCTATCTCTGGGGTCAACGTCCTGACTTAC. This codes for CVGSPISGVNVLTY.

In the case of this clonotype: This CDR3 fails to terminate in the conserved phenylalanine or tryptophan, so it likely reflects a read error. The genes are TRBV30 and TRBJ2-1; D not resolved. The V gene's germline CDR1 is GTSNPN and CDR2 SVGIG (reference sequence). Deletions cut 2 bases from V and 5 bases from J, with 4 bases between. This CDR3 has 11 amino acids. CDR3 sequence reads: CAWSLNNEQFI. In DNA, the CDR3 is TGTGCCTGGAGTCTCAACAATGAGCAGTTCATC.

Concerning this clonotype itself: The conserved final phenylalanine or tryptophan is absent from the CDR3, which likely points to a read error. The V call is TRBV10-1, the J call TRBJ1-1; no definite D call. Germline V gene lookup returns CDR1 WNHNN and CDR2 SYGVQD (reference sequence). The CDR3 contains 13 residues. The DNA for the CDR3 is TGCGCCGGCAGTGTAGGACCGTTCTCGGAAGCTTTCGTT. Translated, it gives CAGSVGPFSEAFV.

A word on this clonotype: A much larger clone lies one base from this, so it may be a read error. This chain connects TRBV29-1 to TRBJ1-1, with no clear D. Germline-derived CDR1 and CDR2 are SQVTM and ANQGSEA. Trimming removed 3 bases from V and 2 bases from J, with 10 bases in between. The CDR3 length is 13 residues. CDR3: CSVERVLNTEAFF. The CDR3 DNA reads TGCAGCGTTGAGAGAGTTTTAAACACTGAAGCTTTCTTT.

Concerning this clonotype: A much larger clone differs from this one at a single base, so this may be a read error. The genes are TRBV29-1 and TRBJ2-1; perhaps TRBD1 as D (5 bases). Germline V gene sequence: CDR1 SQVTM, CDR2 ANQGSEA. This CDR3 comprises 13 residues. Here the CDR3 reads CSVERGSSNEPFF. The CDR3 nucleotides are TGCAGCGTTGAAAGGGGCAGCTCGAATGAGCCGTTCTTC.

As for this clonotype: A much bigger clone sits one base away, suggesting this may be a read error. The CDR3 protein is CVSSQDPTESPLHF. CDR3 nucleotides: TGCGTCAGCAGCCAAGATCCCACGGAGTCACCCCTCCACTTT. The chain couples TRBV4-3 to TRBJ1-6; D gene uncertain. The CDR3 contains 14 residues. The germline V gene has CDR1 LGHNA and CDR2 YSLEER.

In regard to this clonotype: A single base separates this from a much larger clone, so it may be a read error. J is TRBJ2-7 and V is TRBV5-4, with TRBD2 matching 9 bases. The CDR3 has 15 amino acids. The germline gives CDR1 SGHNT, CDR2 YYREEE (reference sequence). The CDR3 DNA reads as TGTGTCAGCAGCCTAGGTGGGACTAGCCGGTACGAGCAGTACTTC. Encoded protein: CVSSLGGTSRYEQYF.

V is TRBV12-3 or TRBV12-4 and J is TRBJ2-7; D is undetermined. The length of the CDR3 is 12 residues. Between the trimmed V and J ends, which lost 6 bases and 9 bases, there was a span of 15 bases. In nucleotides, the CDR3 is TGTGCCAGCAGCCCGGACCGGAACGGGCAGTACTTC. Protein sequence: CASSPDRNGQYF.

This clonotype was found a few times. This chain connects TRBV6-5 to TRBJ1-2; D is undetermined. The CDR3 contains 14 residues. Deletions cut 6 bases from V and 2 bases from J, with 13 bases between. The germline V gene has CDR1 MNHEY and CDR2 SVGAGI. The CDR3 bases are TGTGCCAGCAGCTTCAGATCAAGCAACTATGGCTACACCTTC. Its protein product is CASSFRSSNYGYTF.

Of note for this clonotype: The junction does not match germline at one end; this may be a read error. The chain uses TRBV6-6 and TRBJ1-6; possible D gene TRBD1, 6 bases. In germline, CDR1 is MNHNY, CDR2 SVGAGI (reference sequence). The CDR3 loop spans 16 amino acids. The CDR3 nucleotides read TGTGCCAGCAATACACAGGGAAGCTCCTATAATTCACCCCTTCGCTTT. Protein product: CASNTQGSSYNSPLRF.

On this clonotype itself: This CDR3 fails to terminate in the conserved phenylalanine or tryptophan, so it likely reflects a read error. Because the CDR3's place on the DNA is in doubt, the DNA is left out and the CDR3 is given as listed by TCRdb. J is TRBJ1-1 and V is TRBV29-1. 12 amino acids form the CDR3, both terminal residues included. Germline V gives CDR1 SQVTM, CDR2 ANQGSEA. This CDR3 reads CSVEGGSAETLY.

The sample holds one count of this clonotype. A much larger clone differs by one base, so this may be a read error. The rearrangement links TRBV20-1 to TRBJ2-1; TRBD2 might be the D (5 bases). CDR1 DFQATT and CDR2 SNEGSKA come from the germline V gene (reference sequence). V lost 2 bases, J lost 5 bases, and 16 bases lay in between. There are 15 residues in the CDR3. The CDR3: CSARSGIQLNNEQFF. The DNA for the CDR3 is TGCAGTGCTAGATCCGGGATACAGCTAAACAATGAGCAGTTCTTC.

As regards this clonotype: One end of the junction is discordant with germline, which a read error may explain. The chain employs TRBV6-2 or TRBV6-3 and TRBJ2-2; perhaps D is TRBD1 or TRBD2 (5 bases each). Germline V lookup: CDR1 MNHEY, CDR2 SVGEGT. The CDR3 is 16 residues long. CDR3 sequence reads: CASIRQTPVNTGELFF. The DNA of the CDR3 is TGTGCCAGCATCCGACAGACTCCAGTAAACACCGGGGAACTGTTTTTT.

Ten or more counts support this clonotype. V gene TRBV12-3 or TRBV12-4 combines with J gene TRBJ2-1; D call uncertain. The CDR3 has 11 residues. V was clipped by 6 bases and J by 8 bases, with 8 bases between them. Here the CDR3 DNA reads TGTGCCAGCAGCGCCAGGTATGAGCAGTTCTTC. It specifies CASSARYEQFF.

On this clonotype: Relative to the germline gene, one junction end is altered; a read error may explain this. The chain joins TRBV5-6 to TRBJ1-1; tentative D call: TRBD1 (5 bases). The CDR3 runs to 12 residues. Germline loops: CDR1 SGHDT, CDR2 YYEEEE. The chain's CDR3 is CVSSLRVTEAFF. DNA of the CDR3: TGTGTCAGCAGTCTCAGGGTCACTGAAGCTTTCTTT.

Worth noting for this clonotype: A read error may be the cause here, since a much bigger clone is one base away. The chain uses TRBV20-1 and TRBJ2-1; 8 bases agree with TRBD2. Germline values: CDR1 DFQATT, CDR2 SNEGSKA (reference sequence). The CDR3 is 16 residues long. J was trimmed by 2 bases and V by 7 bases; bases with no gene match: 13. The CDR3 nucleotides are TGCAGTGTTAGGACTCCCGGGACTAGAGCCTACAATGAGCAGTTCTTC. Translation gives CSVRTPGTRAYNEQFF.

Turning to this clonotype: At one boundary the junction diverges from the germline segment, which might be a read error. The chain is built from TRBV6-5 and TRBJ2-2, with D possibly TRBD2 on 6 matching bases. This CDR3 is built from 16 residues. The V gene's germline CDR1 is MNHEY and CDR2 SVGAGI. The CDR3 DNA reads TGTGCCATCAGTTACTCGCGGGGAAGTAGGGCCGGGGAGCTGTTTTTT. This gives the protein CAISYSRGSRAGELFF.

The chain combines TRBV12-3 or TRBV12-4 with TRBJ1-5, with D possibly TRBD1 on 6 matching bases. This CDR3 region has 15 residues. The germline V and J ends were trimmed by 8 bases and 0 bases, with 14 bases remaining between them. This chain's CDR3 is CASRGGRDSNQPQHF. In DNA form, the CDR3 reads TGTGCCAGCCGAGGGGGACGGGATAGCAATCAGCCCCAGCATTTT.

For this clonotype: A much larger clone lies a single base off, so this may be a read error. V is TRBV6-6 and J is TRBJ2-7; D is ambiguous. The germline V gene encodes CDR1 MNHNY and CDR2 SVGAGI (reference sequence). This CDR3 region has 14 residues. Trimming shortened V by 6 bases and J by 4 bases, and 16 bases separated the two germline ends. The CDR3 loop is CASSSPELSYEQYF. The CDR3 DNA follows: TGTGCCAGCAGCAGCCCGGAACTATCATACGAGCAGTACTTC.

This clonotype was recorded once. The chain is built from TRBV28 and TRBJ2-7, with D perhaps TRBD2 (5 bases). Per germline, CDR1 MDHEN and CDR2 SYDVKM. The CDR3 consists of 15 residues. Deletions cut 4 bases from V and 3 bases from J, with 16 bases between. Here the CDR3 reads CASSSENGLSYEQYF. The CDR3 region has the DNA TGTGCCAGCAGTTCTGAAAATGGACTGAGCTACGAGCAGTACTTC.

About this clonotype itself: It may be a read error: a sequence one base away is much more abundant. The gene calls are TRBV20-1 and TRBJ2-1; D call uncertain. The CDR3 has 12 residues. Germline V gene data show CDR1 as DFQATT and CDR2 as SNEGSKA (reference sequence). In DNA form, the CDR3 reads TGCAGTGCTAGAATTCAGAACAATGAGAAGTTCTTC. This encodes CSARIQNNEKFF.

V is TRBV11-2 and J is TRBJ1-2; D unclear. The CDR3 covers 14 residues. Germline CDR1 and CDR2: SGHAT and FQNNGV. V shed 2 bases and J shed 4 bases, with 11 bases lying between them. CDR3 residues: CASSLLAVGYGYTF. For the CDR3, the DNA is TGTGCCAGCAGCTTACTAGCAGTGGGCTATGGCTACACCTTC. Together with reference TRBV11-2 and TRBJ1-2, the CDR3 gives the full variable domain: EAGVAQSPRYKIIEKRQSVAFWCNPISGHATLYWYQQILGQGPKLLIQFQNNGVVDDSQLPKDRFSAERLKGVDSTLKIQPAKLEDSAVYLCASSLLAVGYGYTFGSGTRLTVV.

Comments on this clonotype: The junction shows a germline mismatch at one end, possibly a read error. The gene calls are TRBV6-1 and TRBJ1-3, with D possibly matching TRBD1 (5 bases). This CDR3 is built from 16 residues. Germline loops: CDR1 MNHNS, CDR2 SASEGT. CDR3 nucleotides: TGTGTCAGCAGTGAAGAAATGGGGCCGGGCGGAAACACCATACATTTT. It codes for CVSSEEMGPGGNTIHF.

Notes on this clonotype: Mismatch with germline at one junction end may stem from a read error. This chain joins TRBV6-1 and TRBJ1-2, with a weak D call TRBD1 (5 bases). This CDR3 region has 12 residues. Germline CDR1 is MNHNS and CDR2 is SASEGT. CDR3 in amino acids: CASRQELYVYTF. As DNA, the CDR3 is TGTGCCAGCAGACAGGAACTGTATGTCTACACCTTC.

In regard to this clonotype: The junction does not match germline at one end; this may be a read error. The chain has TRBV20-1 and TRBJ2-1; possible D gene TRBD2, 6 bases. The germline CDR1 and CDR2 sequences are DFQATT and SNEGSKA (reference sequence). The CDR3 runs to 13 residues. CDR3 sequence (DNA): TGCAGTGCCCCCCGGGACTTTGGAAATGAGGAGTTCTTC. This sequence encodes CSAPRDFGNEEFF.

About this clonotype itself: A single base separates this from a much larger clone, so it may be a read error. The chain links TRBV29-1 to TRBJ1-5, with D uncertain. CDR3 length: 14 amino acids. Trimming removed 1 base from V and 3 bases from J, with 10 bases in between. The V gene's germline CDR1 is SQVTM and CDR2 ANQGSEA. The DNA of the CDR3 is TGCAGCGTTGAAGGCGGGAGAGTCAATCAGCCCCAGCATTTT. Encoded protein: CSVEGGRVNQPQHF.

V gene TRBV29-1 combines with J gene TRBJ1-1; D is undetermined. The CDR3 is made up of 13 amino acids. CDR1 SQVTM and CDR2 ANQGSEA come from the germline V gene. CDR3 sequence: CYVESQMNTEAFF. Written as DNA, the CDR3 is TGCTACGTTGAGTCACAGATGAACACTGAAGCTTTCTTT. Full variable domain (rest looked up from reference TRBV29-1 and TRBJ1-1): SAVISQKPSRDICQRGTSLTIQCQVDSQVTMMFWYRQQPGQSLTLIATANQGSEATYESGFVIDKFPISRPNLTFSTLTVSNMSPEDSSIYLCYVESQMNTEAFFGQGTRLTVV.

The rearrangement links TRBV11-3 to TRBJ2-3; 7 bases map to TRBD1. CDR3 size: 18 residues. Germline trimming cut 5 bases from V and 4 bases from J; bases unmatched to any gene: 18. Germline CDR1 and CDR2: SGHNT and YENEEA. The CDR3 protein is CASSPRIIARGPADTQYF. CDR3 nucleotides: TGTGCCAGCAGCCCCAGGATAATAGCGAGGGGGCCCGCAGATACGCAGTATTTT. Filled out from reference TRBV11-3 and TRBJ2-3, the complete variable domain reads EAGVVQSPRYKIIEKKQPVAFWCNPISGHNTLYWYLQNLGQGPELLIRYENEEAVDDSQLPKDRFSAERLKGVDSTLKIQPAELGDSAVYLCASSPRIIARGPADTQYFGPGTRLTVL.

The chain links TRBV12-3 or TRBV12-4 to TRBJ1-1, with 10 nucleotides matching TRBD1. Trimming took 5 bases from V and 3 from J; bases not matched to a gene: 9. The CDR3 covers 16 residues. CDR3 amino acids: CASSRPRQGADTEAFF. The CDR3 DNA reads TGTGCCAGCAGTCGGCCCAGACAGGGGGCGGACACTGAAGCTTTCTTT.